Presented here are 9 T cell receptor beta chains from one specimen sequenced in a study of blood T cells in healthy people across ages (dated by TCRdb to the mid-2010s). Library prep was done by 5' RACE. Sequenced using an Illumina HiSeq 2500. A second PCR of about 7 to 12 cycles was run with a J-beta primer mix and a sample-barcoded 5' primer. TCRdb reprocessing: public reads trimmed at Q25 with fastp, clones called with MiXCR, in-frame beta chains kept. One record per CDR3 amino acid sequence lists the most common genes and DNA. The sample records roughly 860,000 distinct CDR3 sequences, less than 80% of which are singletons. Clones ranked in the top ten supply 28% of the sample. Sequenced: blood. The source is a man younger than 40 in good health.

Here the CDR3 reads CSVDTGLDTQYF. The CDR3 DNA follows: TGCAGCGTTGACACAGGGTTGGATACGCAGTATTTT. V is TRBV29-1 and J is TRBJ2-3, with D possibly being TRBD1 (6 bases). This CDR3 contains 12 residues. Deletions cut 3 bases from V and 6 bases from J, with 10 bases between. Germline V gene sequence: CDR1 SQVTM, CDR2 ANQGSEA.

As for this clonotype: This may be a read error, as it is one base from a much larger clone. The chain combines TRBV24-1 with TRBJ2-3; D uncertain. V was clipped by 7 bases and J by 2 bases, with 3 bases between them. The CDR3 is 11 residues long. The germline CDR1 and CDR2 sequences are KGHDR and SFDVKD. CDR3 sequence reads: CATSITDTQYF. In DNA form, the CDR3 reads TGTGCCACCAGCATCACAGATACGCAGTATTTT.

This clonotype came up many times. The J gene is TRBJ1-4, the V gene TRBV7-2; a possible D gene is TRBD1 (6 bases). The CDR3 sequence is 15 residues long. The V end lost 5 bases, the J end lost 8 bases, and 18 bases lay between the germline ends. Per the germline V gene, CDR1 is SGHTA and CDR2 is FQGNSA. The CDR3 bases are TGTGCCAGCAGCCCCCTAGGAGGGGGTGGGGAAAAACTGTTTTTT. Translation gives CASSPLGGGGEKLFF.

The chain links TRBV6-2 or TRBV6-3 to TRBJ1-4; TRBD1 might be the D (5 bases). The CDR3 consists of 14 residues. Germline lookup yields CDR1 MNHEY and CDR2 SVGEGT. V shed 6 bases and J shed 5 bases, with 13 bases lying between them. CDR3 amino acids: CASSSGRENEKLFF. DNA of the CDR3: TGTGCCAGCAGCTCGGGACGGGAGAATGAAAAACTGTTTTTT.

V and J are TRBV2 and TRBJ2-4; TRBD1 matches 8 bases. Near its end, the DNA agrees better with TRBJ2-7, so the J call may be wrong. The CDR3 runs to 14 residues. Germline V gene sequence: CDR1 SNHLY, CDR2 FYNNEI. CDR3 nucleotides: TGTGCCAGCAGTGAAGTCGACAGGGGAGGCGAGCAGTACTTC. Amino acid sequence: CASSEVDRGGEQYF.

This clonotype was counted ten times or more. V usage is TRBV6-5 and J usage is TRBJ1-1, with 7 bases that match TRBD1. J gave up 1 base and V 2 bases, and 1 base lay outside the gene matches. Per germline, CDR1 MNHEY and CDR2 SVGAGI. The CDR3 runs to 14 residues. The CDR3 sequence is CASSYGTANTEAFF. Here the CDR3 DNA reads TGTGCCAGCAGTTACGGGACAGCGAACACTGAAGCTTTCTTT.

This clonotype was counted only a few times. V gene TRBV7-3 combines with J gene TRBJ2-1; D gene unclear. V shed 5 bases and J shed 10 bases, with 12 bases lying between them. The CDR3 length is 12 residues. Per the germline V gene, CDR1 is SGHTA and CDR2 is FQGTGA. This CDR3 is CASSPQGREQFF. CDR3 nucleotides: TGTGCCAGCAGCCCCCAAGGGCGGGAGCAGTTCTTC.

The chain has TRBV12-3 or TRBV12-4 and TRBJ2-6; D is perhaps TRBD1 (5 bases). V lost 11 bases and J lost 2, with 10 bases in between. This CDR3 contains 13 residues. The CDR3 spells CADQGPGANVLTF. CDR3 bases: TGTGCCGACCAGGGCCCTGGGGCCAACGTCCTGACTTTC.

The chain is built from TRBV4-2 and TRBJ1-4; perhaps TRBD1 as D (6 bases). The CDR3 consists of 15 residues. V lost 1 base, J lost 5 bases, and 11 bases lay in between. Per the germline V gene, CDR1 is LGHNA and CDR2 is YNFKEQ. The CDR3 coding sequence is TGTGCCAGCAGCCAAGCAGGGGCTGAGAATGAAAAACTGTTTTTT. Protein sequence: CASSQAGAENEKLFF.